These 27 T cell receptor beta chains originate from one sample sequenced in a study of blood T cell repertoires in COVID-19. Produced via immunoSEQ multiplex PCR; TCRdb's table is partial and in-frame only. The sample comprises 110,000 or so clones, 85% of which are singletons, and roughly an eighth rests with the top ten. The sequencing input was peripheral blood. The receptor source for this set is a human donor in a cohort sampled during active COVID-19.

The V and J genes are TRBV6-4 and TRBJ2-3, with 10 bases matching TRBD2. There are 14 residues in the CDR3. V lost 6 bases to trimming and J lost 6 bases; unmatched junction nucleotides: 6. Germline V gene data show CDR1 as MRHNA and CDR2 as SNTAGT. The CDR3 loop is CASSLAGGVDTQYF. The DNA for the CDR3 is TGTGCCAGCAGCTTAGCGGGGGGAGTGGATACGCAGTATTTT.

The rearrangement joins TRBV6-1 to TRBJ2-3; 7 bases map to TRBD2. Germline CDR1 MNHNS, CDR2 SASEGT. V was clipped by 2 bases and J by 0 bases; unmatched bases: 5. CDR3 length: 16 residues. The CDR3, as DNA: TGTGCCAGCAGTGAATCTAGCGGCCGCAGCACAGATACGCAGTATTTT. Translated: CASSESSGRSTDTQYF.

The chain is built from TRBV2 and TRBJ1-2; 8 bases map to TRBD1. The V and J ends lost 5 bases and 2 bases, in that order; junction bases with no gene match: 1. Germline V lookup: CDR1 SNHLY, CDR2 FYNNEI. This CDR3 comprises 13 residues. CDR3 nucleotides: TGTGCCAGCAGTCGGACAGGGAACTATGGCTACACCTTC. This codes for CASSRTGNYGYTF.

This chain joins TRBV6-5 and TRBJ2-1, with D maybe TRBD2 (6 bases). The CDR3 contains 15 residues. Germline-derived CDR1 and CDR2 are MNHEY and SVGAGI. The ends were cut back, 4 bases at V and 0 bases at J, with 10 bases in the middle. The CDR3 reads CASSWGLSSYNEQFF. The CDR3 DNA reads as TGTGCCAGCAGTTGGGGACTCAGCTCCTACAATGAGCAGTTCTTC.

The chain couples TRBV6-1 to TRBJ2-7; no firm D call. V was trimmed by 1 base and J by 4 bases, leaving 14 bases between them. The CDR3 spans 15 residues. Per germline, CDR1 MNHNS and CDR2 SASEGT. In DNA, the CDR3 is TGTGCCAGCAGTGAAGGGGTCACCCCAGGATACGAGCAGTACTTC. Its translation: CASSEGVTPGYEQYF.

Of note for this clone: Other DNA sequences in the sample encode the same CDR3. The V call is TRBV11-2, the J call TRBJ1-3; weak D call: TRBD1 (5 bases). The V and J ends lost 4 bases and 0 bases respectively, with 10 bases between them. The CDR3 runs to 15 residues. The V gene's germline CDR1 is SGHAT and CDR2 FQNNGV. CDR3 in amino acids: CASSSTVLSGNTIYF. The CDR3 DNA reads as TGTGCCAGCAGCTCGACAGTGCTCTCTGGAAACACCATATATTTT.

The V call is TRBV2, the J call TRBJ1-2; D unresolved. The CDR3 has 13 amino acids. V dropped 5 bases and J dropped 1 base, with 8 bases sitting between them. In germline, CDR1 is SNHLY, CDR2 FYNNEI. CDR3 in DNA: TGTGCCAGCAGTACCGGACTTAACTATGGCTACACCTTC. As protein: CASSTGLNYGYTF.

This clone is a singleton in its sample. Here the CDR3 reads CASSPQFF. DNA of the CDR3: TGTGCCAGCAGCCCTCAGTTCTTC. V and J are TRBV7-9 and TRBJ2-1; D unresolved. Germline values: CDR1 SEHNR, CDR2 FQNEAQ (reference sequence). The CDR3 length is 8 residues. V was trimmed by 5 bases and J by 13 bases, leaving 3 bases between them. Drawing the rest from reference TRBV7-9 and TRBJ2-1, the complete variable domain is DTGVSQNPRHKITKRGQNVTFRCDPISEHNRLYWYRQTLGQGPEFLTYFQNEAQLEKSRLLSDRFSAERPKGSFSTLEIQRTEQGDSAMYLCASSPQFFGPGTRLTVL.

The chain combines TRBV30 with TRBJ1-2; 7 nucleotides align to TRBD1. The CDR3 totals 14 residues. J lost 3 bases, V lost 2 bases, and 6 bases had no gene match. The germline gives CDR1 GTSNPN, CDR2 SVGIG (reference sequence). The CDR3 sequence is CAWSWDRTYYGYTF. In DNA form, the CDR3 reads TGTGCCTGGAGTTGGGACAGAACATACTATGGCTACACCTTC.

The CDR3 coding sequence is TGTGCCAGCAGCGTAGAACAGGGGCCCACCTACAATGAGCAGTTCTTC. This codes for CASSVEQGPTYNEQFF. The rearrangement uses TRBV9 and TRBJ2-1; 7 nucleotides line up with TRBD1. This CDR3 contains 16 residues. The V gene end was trimmed by 0 bases and the J gene end by 2 bases; junction bases not matched to a gene: 5. The V gene's germline CDR1 is SGDLS and CDR2 YYNGEE.

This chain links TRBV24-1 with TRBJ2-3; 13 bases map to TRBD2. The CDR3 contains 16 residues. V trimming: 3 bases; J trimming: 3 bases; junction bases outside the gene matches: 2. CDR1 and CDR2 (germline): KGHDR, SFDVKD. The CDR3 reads CATSDPGLAGTDTQYF. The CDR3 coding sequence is TGTGCCACCAGTGATCCGGGACTAGCGGGAACAGATACGCAGTATTTT.

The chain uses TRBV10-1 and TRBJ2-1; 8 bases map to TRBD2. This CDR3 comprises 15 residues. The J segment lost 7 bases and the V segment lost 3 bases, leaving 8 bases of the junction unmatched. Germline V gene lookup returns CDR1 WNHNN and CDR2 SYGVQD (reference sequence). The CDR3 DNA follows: TGCGCCAGCAGTGAAGGTCCGGGACTAGTTAATGAGCAGTTCTTC. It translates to CASSEGPGLVNEQFF.

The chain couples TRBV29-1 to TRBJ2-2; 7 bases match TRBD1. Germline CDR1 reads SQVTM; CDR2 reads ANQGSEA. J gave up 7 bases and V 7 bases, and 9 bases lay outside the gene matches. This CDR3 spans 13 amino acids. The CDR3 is CSARDSSVGELFF. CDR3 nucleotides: TGCAGCGCCAGGGACAGCTCAGTCGGGGAGCTGTTTTTT.

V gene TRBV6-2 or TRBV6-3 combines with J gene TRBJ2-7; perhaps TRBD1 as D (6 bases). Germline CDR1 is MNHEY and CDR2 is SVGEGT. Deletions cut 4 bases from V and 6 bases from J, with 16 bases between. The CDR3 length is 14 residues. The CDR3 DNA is TGTGCCAGCAGTTCGGACAGTAACTCTTTCGAGCAGTACTTC. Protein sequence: CASSSDSNSFEQYF.

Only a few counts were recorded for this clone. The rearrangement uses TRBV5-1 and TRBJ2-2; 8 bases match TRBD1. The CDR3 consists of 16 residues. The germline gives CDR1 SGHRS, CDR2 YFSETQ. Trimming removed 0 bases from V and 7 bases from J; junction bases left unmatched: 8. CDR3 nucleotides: TGCGCCAGCAGCTTGGGCAGGACAGGGCTCTTCGGGGAGCTGTTTTTT. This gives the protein CASSLGRTGLFGELFF.

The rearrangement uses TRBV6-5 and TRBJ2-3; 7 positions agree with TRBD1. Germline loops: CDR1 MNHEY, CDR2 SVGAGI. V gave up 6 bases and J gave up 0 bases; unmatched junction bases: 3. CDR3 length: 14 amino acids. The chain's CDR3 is CASSDRASTDTQYF. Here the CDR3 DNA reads TGTGCCAGCAGCGACAGGGCAAGCACAGATACGCAGTATTTT.

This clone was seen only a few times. The chain's CDR3 is CASSEGTGREQYF. Here the CDR3 DNA reads TGTGCCAGCAGTGAAGGGACAGGGCGCGAGCAGTACTTC. The chain is built from TRBV2 and TRBJ2-7, with 8 nucleotides matching TRBD1. The CDR3 has 13 residues. With V trimmed by 1 base and J by 6 bases, 2 bases remained unmatched. The V gene's germline CDR1 is SNHLY and CDR2 FYNNEI.

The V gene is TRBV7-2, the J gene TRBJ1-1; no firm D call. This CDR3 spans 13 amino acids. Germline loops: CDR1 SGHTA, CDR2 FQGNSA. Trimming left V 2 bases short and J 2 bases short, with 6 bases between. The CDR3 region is CASSLHSNTEAFF. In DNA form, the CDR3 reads TGTGCCAGCAGCTTACACAGCAACACTGAAGCTTTCTTT.

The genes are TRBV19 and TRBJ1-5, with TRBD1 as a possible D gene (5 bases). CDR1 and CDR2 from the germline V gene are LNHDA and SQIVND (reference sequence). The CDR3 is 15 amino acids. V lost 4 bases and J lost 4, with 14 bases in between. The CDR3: CASSTMARTNQPQHF. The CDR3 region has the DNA TGTGCCAGTAGTACAATGGCAAGGACAAATCAGCCCCAGCATTTT.

The CDR3 reads CASSEGRGQADTQYF. The CDR3 DNA reads TGCGCCAGCAGTGAGGGCAGGGGGCAGGCTGATACGCAGTATTTT. V usage is TRBV10-2 and J usage is TRBJ2-3; 8 positions agree with TRBD1. Germline CDR1 is WSHSY and CDR2 is SAAADI. The CDR3 totals 15 residues. V was pared by 2 bases and J by 6 bases, with 7 bases of the junction left unmatched.

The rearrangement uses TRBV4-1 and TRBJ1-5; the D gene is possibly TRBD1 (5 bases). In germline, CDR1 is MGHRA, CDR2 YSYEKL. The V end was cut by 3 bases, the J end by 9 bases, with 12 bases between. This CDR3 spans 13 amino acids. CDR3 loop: CASSQLLGGPQHF. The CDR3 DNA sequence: TGCGCCAGCAGCCAGCTCCTCGGGGGGCCCCAGCATTTT.

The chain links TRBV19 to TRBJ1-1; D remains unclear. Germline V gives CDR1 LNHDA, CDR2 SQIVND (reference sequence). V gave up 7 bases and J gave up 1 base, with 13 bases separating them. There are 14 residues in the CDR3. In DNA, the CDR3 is TGTGCCAGTACCCAAGGCGGATCGAACACTGAAGCTTTCTTT. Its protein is CASTQGGSNTEAFF.

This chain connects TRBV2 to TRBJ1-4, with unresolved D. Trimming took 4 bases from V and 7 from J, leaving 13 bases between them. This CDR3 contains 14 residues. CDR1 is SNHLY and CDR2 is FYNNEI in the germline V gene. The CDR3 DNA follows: TGTGCCAGCAGTGGGGAGGCTGGAGTTGAAAAACTGTTTTTT. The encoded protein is CASSGEAGVEKLFF. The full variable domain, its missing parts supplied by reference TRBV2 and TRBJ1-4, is EPEVTQTPSHQVTQMGQEVILRCVPISNHLYFYWYRQILGQKVEFLVSFYNNEISEKSEIFDDQFSVERPDGSNFTLKIRSTKLEDSAMYFCASSGEAGVEKLFFGSGTQLSVL.

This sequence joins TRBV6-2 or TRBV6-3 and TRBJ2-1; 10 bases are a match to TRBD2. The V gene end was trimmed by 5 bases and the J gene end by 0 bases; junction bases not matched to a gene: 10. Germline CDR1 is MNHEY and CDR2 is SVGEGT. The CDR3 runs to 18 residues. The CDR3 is CASSRPASGGSSYNEQFF. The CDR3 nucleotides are TGTGCCAGCAGTAGACCGGCTAGCGGGGGAAGCTCCTACAATGAGCAGTTCTTC.

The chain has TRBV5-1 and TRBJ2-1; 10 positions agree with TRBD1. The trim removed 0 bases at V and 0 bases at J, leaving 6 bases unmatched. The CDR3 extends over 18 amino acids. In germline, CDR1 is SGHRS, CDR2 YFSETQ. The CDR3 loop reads CASSLETGGIASYNEQFF. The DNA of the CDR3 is TGCGCCAGCAGCTTGGAGACAGGGGGCATCGCCTCCTACAATGAGCAGTTCTTC.

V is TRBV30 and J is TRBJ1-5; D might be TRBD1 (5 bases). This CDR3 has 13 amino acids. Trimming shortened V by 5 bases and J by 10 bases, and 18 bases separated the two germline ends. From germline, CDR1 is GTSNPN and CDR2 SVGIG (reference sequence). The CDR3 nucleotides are TGTGCCTGGGGCAGGGCCCCGGGTTTCCCCCAGCATTTT. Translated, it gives CAWGRAPGFPQHF.

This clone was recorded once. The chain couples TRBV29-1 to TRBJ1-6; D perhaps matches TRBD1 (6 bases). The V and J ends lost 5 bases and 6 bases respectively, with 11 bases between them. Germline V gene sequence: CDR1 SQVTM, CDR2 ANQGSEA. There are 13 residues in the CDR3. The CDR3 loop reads CSVRQDPNSPLHF. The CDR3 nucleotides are TGCAGCGTTAGACAGGACCCTAATTCACCCCTCCACTTT.